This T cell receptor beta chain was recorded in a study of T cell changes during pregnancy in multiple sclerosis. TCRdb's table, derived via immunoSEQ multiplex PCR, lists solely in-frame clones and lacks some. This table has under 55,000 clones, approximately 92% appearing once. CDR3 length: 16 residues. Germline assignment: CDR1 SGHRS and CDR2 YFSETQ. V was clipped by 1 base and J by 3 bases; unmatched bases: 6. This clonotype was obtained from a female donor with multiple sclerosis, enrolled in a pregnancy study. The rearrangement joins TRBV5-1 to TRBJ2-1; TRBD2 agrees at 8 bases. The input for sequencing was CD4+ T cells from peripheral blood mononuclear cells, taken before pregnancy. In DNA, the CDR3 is TGCGCCAGCAGCTTGTCCAGCGGGGGTCTCTACAATGAGCAGTTCTTC. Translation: CASSLSSGGLYNEQFF.